Presented here are 30 T cell receptor beta chains from one specimen sequenced in a study of T cell changes during pregnancy in multiple sclerosis. Method: immunoSEQ multiplex PCR; TCRdb's copy keeps in-frame clones and lacks some. The profile shows some 95,000 clones, approximately 92% of them singletons. This sample comprised peripheral blood, obtained in the first trimester of pregnancy. Receptor source: a female donor with multiple sclerosis, enrolled in a pregnancy study.

This chain joins TRBV29-1 and TRBJ1-1, with D possibly TRBD1 on 6 matching bases. Germline V gene data show CDR1 as SQVTM and CDR2 as ANQGSEA. Trimming stripped 5 bases from V and 6 bases from J, with 10 bases between. This CDR3 region has 11 residues. The CDR3 bases are TGCAGCGTTAGACAGGCCCCTGAAGCTTTCTTT. This sequence encodes CSVRQAPEAFF.

The J gene is TRBJ2-2, the V gene TRBV7-9; D gene ambiguous. Germline-derived CDR1 and CDR2 are SEHNR and FQNEAQ (reference sequence). V lost 5 bases and J lost 7, with 11 bases in between. The CDR3 sequence is 13 residues long. The CDR3 loop is CASSPPRFGELFF. The CDR3 DNA follows: TGTGCCAGCAGCCCCCCTCGGTTCGGGGAGCTGTTTTTT.

This chain joins TRBV28 and TRBJ1-1; weak D call: TRBD1 (5 bases). V lost 10 bases, J lost 2 bases, and 17 bases lay in between. In germline, CDR1 is MDHEN, CDR2 SYDVKM. The CDR3 is 14 residues long. CDR3 bases: TGTGCCACGTCCAGGGTCTTCGGAAACACTGAAGCTTTCTTT. The encoded protein is CATSRVFGNTEAFF.

This clone has a single count. The V call is TRBV28, the J call TRBJ1-2; D unresolved. Germline-derived CDR1 and CDR2 are MDHEN and SYDVKM. The CDR3 contains 13 residues. Trimming shortened V by 2 bases and J by 7 bases, and 11 bases separated the two germline ends. The CDR3 DNA is TGTGCCAGCAGTTTAAAACAGCCCAGTGGCTACACCTTC. The encoded protein is CASSLKQPSGYTF.

The chain recombines TRBV5-1 with TRBJ2-7; D remains unclear. The CDR3 extends over 14 amino acids. Germline values: CDR1 SGHRS, CDR2 YFSETQ. The V end lost 2 bases, the J end lost 5 bases, and 14 bases lay between the germline ends. In DNA, the CDR3 is TGCGCCAGCAGCTTAATCGCGCTTTCCCACGAGCAGTACTTC. It specifies CASSLIALSHEQYF.

The rearrangement uses TRBV12-1 and TRBJ2-3; the table assigns TRBD1, which was not confirmed against the DNA. TRBV12-1 is designated a pseudogene. The CDR3 extends over 15 amino acids. The CDR3 sequence is CASSRTTGWPGGQYF. CDR3 coding DNA: TGTGCCAGCAGTCGTACGACAGGGTGGCCGGGCGGGCAGTATTTT.

The J gene is TRBJ2-5, the V gene TRBV5-1; TRBD2 matches at 10 bases. J gave up 1 base and V 0 bases, and 3 bases lay outside the gene matches. The CDR3 runs 16 residues. The germline CDR1 and CDR2 sequences are SGHRS and YFSETQ. In DNA, the CDR3 is TGCGCCAGCAGCTTGGCTGGGACTAGCGCCCAAGAGACCCAGTACTTC. This gives the protein CASSLAGTSAQETQYF.

This sequence joins TRBV7-2 and TRBJ1-5; TRBD1 is a possible D gene (6 bases). Deletions cut 2 bases from V and 1 base from J, with 12 bases between. CDR3 size: 16 residues. Germline CDR1 SGHTA, CDR2 FQGNSA. The CDR3 loop is CASSLKTGSSNQPQHF. The CDR3 bases are TGTGCCAGCAGCTTAAAAACAGGGTCAAGCAATCAGCCCCAGCATTTT.

This clone has only a few counts. This chain uses TRBV28 with TRBJ2-7; a weak D match, TRBD1 (7 bases). V was trimmed by 5 bases and J by 5 bases, leaving 19 bases between them. The germline CDR1 and CDR2 sequences are MDHEN and SYDVKM. The CDR3 runs to 15 residues. CDR3 region: CASSKLTGTRHEQYF. DNA of the CDR3: TGTGCCAGCAGTAAGCTGACAGGGACTCGGCACGAGCAGTACTTC. The variable domain in full, with the rest retrieved from reference TRBV28 and TRBJ2-7, is DVKVTQSSRYLVKRTGEKVFLECVQDMDHENMFWYRQDPGLGLRLIYFSYDVKMKEKGDIPEGYSVSREKKERFSLILESASTNQTSMYLCASSKLTGTRHEQYFGPGTRLTVT.

The chain couples TRBV9 to TRBJ1-4; 9 positions agree with TRBD1. The germline V gene encodes CDR1 SGDLS and CDR2 YYNGEE. J was trimmed by 0 bases and V by 3 bases; bases with no gene match: 0. This CDR3 is 15 amino acids long. CDR3 in amino acids: CASSGQGATNEKLFF. The CDR3 nucleotides are TGTGCCAGCAGCGGACAGGGGGCAACTAATGAAAAACTGTTTTTT.

The chain couples TRBV28 to TRBJ1-4, with D possibly matching TRBD1 (6 bases). The ends were cut back, 0 bases at V and 4 bases at J, with 9 bases in the middle. This CDR3 spans 15 amino acids. Per the germline V gene, CDR1 is MDHEN and CDR2 is SYDVKM. In nucleotides, the CDR3 is TGTGCCAGCAGTTTATGGGGGGCTCTTAATGAAAAACTGTTTTTT. It encodes CASSLWGALNEKLFF. Combining the CDR3 with reference TRBV28 and TRBJ1-4 gives the whole variable domain DVKVTQSSRYLVKRTGEKVFLECVQDMDHENMFWYRQDPGLGLRLIYFSYDVKMKEKGDIPEGYSVSREKKERFSLILESASTNQTSMYLCASSLWGALNEKLFFGSGTQLSVL.

The CDR3, as DNA: TGTGCCAGCAGCTTTGGACAGGGACAAGAGACCCAGTACTTC. Translated: CASSFGQGQETQYF. This chain uses TRBV5-6 with TRBJ2-5, with 8 positions matching TRBD1. The CDR3 totals 14 residues. Per germline, CDR1 SGHDT and CDR2 YYEEEE. Trimming took 2 bases from V and 2 from J; bases not matched to a gene: 2.

The CDR3 DNA reads as TGTGCCAGCAGCTTAGATCGACAACACGAGCAGTACTTC. Translation gives CASSLDRQHEQYF. The chain is built from TRBV11-2 and TRBJ2-7; no reliable D call. Trimming shortened V by 0 bases and J by 5 bases, and 8 bases separated the two germline ends. Germline loops: CDR1 SGHAT, CDR2 FQNNGV. This CDR3 has 13 amino acids.

The V and J genes are TRBV28 and TRBJ2-5, with 9 bases that match TRBD1. Per the germline V gene, CDR1 is MDHEN and CDR2 is SYDVKM. This CDR3 contains 14 residues. The ends lost 9 bases at V and 5 bases at J; junction bases unmatched: 10. In DNA, the CDR3 is TGTGCCAGTTCCCGGGACAGGGTGATGGAGACCCAGTACTTC. It codes for CASSRDRVMETQYF.

The V gene is TRBV7-2, the J gene TRBJ2-7; possible D gene TRBD2, 5 bases. CDR3 size: 14 residues. Germline V lookup: CDR1 SGHTA, CDR2 FQGNSA. Between the trimmed V and J ends, which lost 2 bases and 0 bases, there was a span of 8 bases. CDR3 in DNA: TGTGCCAGCAGCTTAAGCGGTAGCTCCTACGAGCAGTACTTC. Its protein is CASSLSGSSYEQYF.

The chain joins TRBV5-4 to TRBJ2-5; D is perhaps TRBD2 (5 bases). V lost 4 bases and J 4 bases, leaving 14 bases between the germline ends. The CDR3 consists of 14 residues. Germline CDR1 is SGHNT and CDR2 is YYREEE (reference sequence). In DNA, the CDR3 is TGTGCCAGCAGCCCTGAAGCACTAGGAGAGACCCAGTACTTC. Encoded protein: CASSPEALGETQYF.

The V call is TRBV5-4, the J call TRBJ2-6, with D perhaps matching TRBD2 (6 bases). Germline values: CDR1 SGHNT, CDR2 YYREEE (reference sequence). The CDR3 loop spans 16 amino acids. Trimming took off 4 bases at V and 3 bases at J, with 14 bases between the two ends. The DNA for the CDR3 is TGTGCCAGCAGCACCGTGGGGGGAGGTGGGGCCAACGTCCTGACTTTC. Residues: CASSTVGGGGANVLTF.

This rearrangement joins TRBV18 to TRBJ2-1, with 12 bases aligning to TRBD1. Trimming cost V 4 bases and J 4 bases; bases outside gene matches: 5. In germline, CDR1 is KGHSH, CDR2 LQKENI. The length of the CDR3 is 16 residues. The CDR3 coding sequence is TGTGCCAGCTCACAGGGACAGGGGGCATCGTACAATGAGCAGTTCTTC. Amino acid sequence: CASSQGQGASYNEQFF.

The chain links TRBV5-1 to TRBJ2-1, with 8 bases identical to TRBD2. Per germline, CDR1 SGHRS and CDR2 YFSETQ. The J segment lost 4 bases and the V segment lost 0 bases, leaving 3 bases of the junction unmatched. The CDR3 has 15 residues. CDR3 amino acids: CASSLVTSAYNEQFF. The CDR3 region has the DNA TGCGCCAGCAGCTTGGTGACTAGCGCATACAATGAGCAGTTCTTC.

This rearrangement joins TRBV19 to TRBJ1-5; D perhaps matches TRBD1 (5 bases). Trimming stripped 5 bases from V and 3 bases from J, with 17 bases between. This CDR3 region has 16 residues. The germline gives CDR1 LNHDA, CDR2 SQIVND (reference sequence). The CDR3 sequence: CASSPSLTGHNQPQHF. In DNA form, the CDR3 reads TGTGCCAGTAGTCCCTCCCTAACAGGTCACAATCAGCCCCAGCATTTT.

The V call is TRBV2, the J call TRBJ1-2; 10 bases agree with TRBD1. With V trimmed by 7 bases and J by 3 bases, 5 bases remained unmatched. Per the germline V gene, CDR1 is SNHLY and CDR2 is FYNNEI. CDR3 length equals 14 residues. CDR3 nucleotide sequence: TGTGCCAGCACTAGGGACAGGGGTGACTATGGCTACACCTTC. It specifies CASTRDRGDYGYTF.

The table lists this clone with a count of one. The chain couples TRBV18 to TRBJ1-2; a possible D gene is TRBD1 (5 bases). CDR3 length equals 13 residues. Trimming removed 3 bases at V and 1 base at J, with 6 bases between. The germline V gene has CDR1 KGHSH and CDR2 LQKENI. This CDR3 is CASSPDSNYGYTF. CDR3 sequence (DNA): TGTGCCAGCTCACCCGACAGTAACTATGGCTACACCTTC.

The V and J genes are TRBV7-9 and TRBJ2-1; 7 nucleotides agree with TRBD2. Germline V gives CDR1 SEHNR, CDR2 FQNEAQ (reference sequence). The length of the CDR3 is 16 residues. With V trimmed by 2 bases and J by 8 bases, 12 bases remained unmatched. The CDR3 region is CASSLRGGRPRDEQFF. The DNA for the CDR3 is TGTGCCAGCAGCTTAAGAGGCGGGAGACCGAGGGATGAGCAGTTCTTC.

The V gene is TRBV15, the J gene TRBJ2-1; TRBD2 aligns across 9 bases. The junction had 4 bases not matched to a gene; V was cut back by 3 bases and J by 1 base. The CDR3 covers 16 residues. Germline CDR1 LNHNV, CDR2 YYDKDF (reference sequence). This chain's CDR3 is CATSSAGGGSYNEQFF. The CDR3 DNA reads TGTGCCACCAGCAGTGCGGGAGGGGGTTCCTACAATGAGCAGTTCTTC.

The V and J genes are TRBV11-2 and TRBJ2-7, with 9 bases identical to TRBD2. The CDR3 spans 15 residues. The V gene's germline CDR1 is SGHAT and CDR2 FQNNGV. The V segment lost 3 bases and the J segment 7 bases; nucleotides outside the gene matches: 10. The CDR3 nucleotides read TGTGCCAGCAGCTTCGGCGGCGGGAGGGCCGGAGAGCAGTACTTC. Translated, it gives CASSFGGGRAGEQYF. Together with reference TRBV11-2 and TRBJ2-7, the CDR3 gives the full variable domain: EAGVAQSPRYKIIEKRQSVAFWCNPISGHATLYWYQQILGQGPKLLIQFQNNGVVDDSQLPKDRFSAERLKGVDSTLKIQPAKLEDSAVYLCASSFGGGRAGEQYFGPGTRLTVT.

This clone appeared once. The V gene is TRBV2, the J gene TRBJ2-2; D unresolved. CDR1 is SNHLY and CDR2 is FYNNEI in the germline V gene. This CDR3 comprises 13 residues. The V end lost 7 bases, the J end lost 6 bases, and 12 bases lay between the germline ends. The DNA of the CDR3 is TGTGCCAGCATGGGCCAATCAGCCGGGGAGCTGTTTTTT. Protein product: CASMGQSAGELFF.

The rearrangement links TRBV2 to TRBJ2-7, with a possible D match to TRBD1 (6 bases). The V end lost 6 bases, the J end lost 2 bases, and 14 bases lay between the germline ends. Germline CDR1 SNHLY, CDR2 FYNNEI. The CDR3 sequence is 14 residues long. The CDR3 loop is CASRGTSGAYEQYF. The CDR3 DNA reads as TGTGCCAGCAGGGGGACATCAGGAGCCTACGAGCAGTACTTC.

Here the CDR3 reads CASSPLGLSPSNTGELFF. The CDR3 nucleotides are TGTGCCAGCTCACCCTTAGGACTATCCCCCTCGAACACCGGGGAGCTGTTTTTT. This chain connects TRBV18 to TRBJ2-2; weak D call: TRBD2 (6 bases). V lost 3 bases, J lost 0 bases, and 17 bases lay in between. Per germline, CDR1 KGHSH and CDR2 LQKENI. The CDR3 is 18 residues long.

J is TRBJ2-5 and V is TRBV11-2; 8 bases map to TRBD1. The J segment lost 1 base and the V segment lost 5 bases, leaving 6 bases of the junction unmatched. CDR1 and CDR2 from the germline V gene are SGHAT and FQNNGV. CDR3 size: 15 residues. DNA of the CDR3: TGTGCCAGCAGCCGCACCGGGACAGGCCAAGAGACCCAGTACTTC. It encodes CASSRTGTGQETQYF.

V and J are TRBV29-1 and TRBJ2-1; 9 positions agree with TRBD2. The V gene end was trimmed by 7 bases and the J gene end by 2 bases; junction bases not matched to a gene: 3. This CDR3 comprises 13 residues. Looked up from germline, CDR1 is SQVTM and CDR2 is ANQGSEA. The CDR3: CSASGKTYNEQFF. In DNA form, the CDR3 reads TGCAGCGCTAGCGGGAAGACCTACAATGAGCAGTTCTTC.